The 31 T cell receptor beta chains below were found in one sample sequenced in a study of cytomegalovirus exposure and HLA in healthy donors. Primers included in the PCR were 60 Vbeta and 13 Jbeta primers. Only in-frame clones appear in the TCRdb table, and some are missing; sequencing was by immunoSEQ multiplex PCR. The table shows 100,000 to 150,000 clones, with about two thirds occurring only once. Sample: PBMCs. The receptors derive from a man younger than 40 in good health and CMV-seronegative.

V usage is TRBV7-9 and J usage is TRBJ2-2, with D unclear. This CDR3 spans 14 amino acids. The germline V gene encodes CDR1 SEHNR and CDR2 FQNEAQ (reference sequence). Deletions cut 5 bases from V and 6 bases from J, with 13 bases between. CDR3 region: CASSPKSRSGELFF. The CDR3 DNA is TGTGCCAGCAGCCCAAAAAGTAGATCCGGGGAGCTGTTTTTT. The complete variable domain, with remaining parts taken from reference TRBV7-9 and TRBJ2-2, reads DTGVSQNPRHKITKRGQNVTFRCDPISEHNRLYWYRQTLGQGPEFLTYFQNEAQLEKSRLLSDRFSAERPKGSFSTLEIQRTEQGDSAMYLCASSPKSRSGELFFGEGSRLTVL.

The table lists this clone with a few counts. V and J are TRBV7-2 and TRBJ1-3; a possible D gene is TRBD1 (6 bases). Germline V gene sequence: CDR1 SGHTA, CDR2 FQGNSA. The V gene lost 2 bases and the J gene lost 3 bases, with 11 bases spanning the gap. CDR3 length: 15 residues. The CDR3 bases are TGTGCCAGCAGCTTAAGGGGGATGAGTGGAAACACCATATATTTT. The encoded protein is CASSLRGMSGNTIYF.

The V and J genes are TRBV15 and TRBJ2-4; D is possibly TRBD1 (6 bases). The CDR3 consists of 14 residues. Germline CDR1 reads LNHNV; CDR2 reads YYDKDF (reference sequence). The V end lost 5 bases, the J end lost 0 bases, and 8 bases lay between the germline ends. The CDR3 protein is CATSATGAKNIQYF. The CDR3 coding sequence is TGTGCCACCAGCGCGACAGGAGCCAAAAACATTCAGTACTTC.

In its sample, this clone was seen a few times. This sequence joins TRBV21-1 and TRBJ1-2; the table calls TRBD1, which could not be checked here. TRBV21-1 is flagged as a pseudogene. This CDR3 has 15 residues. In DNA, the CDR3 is TGTGCCAGCAGCGCTCAGGCCGGGACAGGGTATGGCTACACCTTC. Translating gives CASSAQAGTGYGYTF.

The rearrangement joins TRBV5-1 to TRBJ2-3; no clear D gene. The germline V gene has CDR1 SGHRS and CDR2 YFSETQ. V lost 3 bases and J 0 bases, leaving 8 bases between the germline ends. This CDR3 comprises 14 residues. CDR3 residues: CASSSRQSTDTQYF. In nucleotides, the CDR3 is TGCGCCAGCAGCTCTCGCCAGAGCACAGATACGCAGTATTTT.

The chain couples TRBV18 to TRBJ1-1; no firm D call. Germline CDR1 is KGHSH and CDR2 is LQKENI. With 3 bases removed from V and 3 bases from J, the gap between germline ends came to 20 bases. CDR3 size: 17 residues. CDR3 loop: CASSPLIPAEADTEAFF. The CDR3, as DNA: TGTGCCAGCTCACCCCTGATCCCCGCTGAGGCGGACACTGAAGCTTTCTTT.

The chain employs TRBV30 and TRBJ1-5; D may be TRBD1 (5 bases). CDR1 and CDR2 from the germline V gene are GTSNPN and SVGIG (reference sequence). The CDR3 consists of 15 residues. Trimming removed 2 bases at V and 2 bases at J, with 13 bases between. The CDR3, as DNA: TGTGCCTGGAGTCAGGGCAAGTATCGCAATCAGCCCCAGCATTTT. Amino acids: CAWSQGKYRNQPQHF.

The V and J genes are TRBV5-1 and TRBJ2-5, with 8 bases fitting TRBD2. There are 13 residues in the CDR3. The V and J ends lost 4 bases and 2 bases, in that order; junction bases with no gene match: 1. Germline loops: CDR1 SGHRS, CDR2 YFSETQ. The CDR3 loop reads CASSPGGQETQYF. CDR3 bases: TGCGCCAGCAGCCCGGGGGGGCAAGAGACCCAGTACTTC.

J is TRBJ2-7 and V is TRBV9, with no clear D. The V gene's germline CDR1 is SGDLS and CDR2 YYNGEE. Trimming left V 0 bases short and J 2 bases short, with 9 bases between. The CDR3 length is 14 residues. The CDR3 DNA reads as TGTGCCAGCAGCGTAGGACTTCCCACCTACGAGCAGTACTTC. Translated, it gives CASSVGLPTYEQYF.

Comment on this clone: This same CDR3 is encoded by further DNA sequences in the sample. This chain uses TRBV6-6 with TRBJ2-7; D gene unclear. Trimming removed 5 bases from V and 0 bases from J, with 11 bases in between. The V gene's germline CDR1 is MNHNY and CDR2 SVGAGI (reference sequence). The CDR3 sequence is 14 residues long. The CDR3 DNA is TGTGCCAGCAGTCCCTCAGGTTCCTCCTACGAGCAGTACTTC. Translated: CASSPSGSSYEQYF.

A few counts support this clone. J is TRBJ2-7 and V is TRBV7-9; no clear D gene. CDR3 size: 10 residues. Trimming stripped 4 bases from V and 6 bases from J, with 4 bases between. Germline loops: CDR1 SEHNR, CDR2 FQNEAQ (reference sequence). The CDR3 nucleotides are TGTGCCAGCAGCTCGGGCGAGCAGTACTTC. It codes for CASSSGEQYF.

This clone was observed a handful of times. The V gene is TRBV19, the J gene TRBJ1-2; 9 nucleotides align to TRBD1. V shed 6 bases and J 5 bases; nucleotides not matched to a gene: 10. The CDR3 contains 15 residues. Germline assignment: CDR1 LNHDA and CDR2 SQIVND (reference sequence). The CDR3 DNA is TGTGCCAGTAGCTCCACCGGGACAGGGACTTATGGCTACACCTTC. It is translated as CASSSTGTGTYGYTF.

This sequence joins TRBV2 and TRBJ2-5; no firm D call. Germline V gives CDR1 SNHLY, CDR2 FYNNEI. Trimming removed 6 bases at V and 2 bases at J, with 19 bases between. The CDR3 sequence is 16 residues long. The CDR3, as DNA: TGTGCCAGCAGAAGACAATTAGTTCCAGGACAAGAGACCCAGTACTTC. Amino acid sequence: CASRRQLVPGQETQYF.

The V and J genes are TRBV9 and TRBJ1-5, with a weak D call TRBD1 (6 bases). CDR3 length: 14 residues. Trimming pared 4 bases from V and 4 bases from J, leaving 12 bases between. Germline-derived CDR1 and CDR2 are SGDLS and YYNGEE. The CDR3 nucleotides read TGTGCCAGCAGCCTTGGCCAGGGGAATCAGCCCCAGCATTTT. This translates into CASSLGQGNQPQHF.

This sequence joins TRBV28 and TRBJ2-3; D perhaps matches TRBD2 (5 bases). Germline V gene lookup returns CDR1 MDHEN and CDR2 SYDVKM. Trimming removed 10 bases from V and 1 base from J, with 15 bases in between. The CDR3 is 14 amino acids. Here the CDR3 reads CATIEGSRTDTQYF. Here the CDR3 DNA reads TGTGCCACAATCGAGGGTTCTCGCACAGATACGCAGTATTTT.

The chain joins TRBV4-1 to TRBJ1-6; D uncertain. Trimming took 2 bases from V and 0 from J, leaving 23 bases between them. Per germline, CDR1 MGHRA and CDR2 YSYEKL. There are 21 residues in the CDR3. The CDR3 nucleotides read TGCGCCAGCAGCCAAATCCAGACTATCCCGAACTTATTCTCCTATAATTCACCCCTCCACTTT. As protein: CASSQIQTIPNLFSYNSPLHF.

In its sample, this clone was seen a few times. CDR3: CASSLQIYEQYF. The CDR3 nucleotides are TGTGCCAGCAGCTTGCAGATCTACGAGCAGTACTTC. This chain connects TRBV5-6 to TRBJ2-7, with D hard to call. Trimming pared 1 base from V and 3 bases from J, leaving 5 bases between. The CDR3 length is 12 residues. Looked up from germline, CDR1 is SGHDT and CDR2 is YYEEEE.

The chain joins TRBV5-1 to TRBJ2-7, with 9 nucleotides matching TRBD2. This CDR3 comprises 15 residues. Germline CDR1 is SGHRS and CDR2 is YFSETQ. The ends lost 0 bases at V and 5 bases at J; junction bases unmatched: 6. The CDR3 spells CASSLGGTSTDEQYF. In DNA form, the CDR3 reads TGCGCCAGCAGCTTGGGAGGGACTAGCACCGACGAGCAGTACTTC. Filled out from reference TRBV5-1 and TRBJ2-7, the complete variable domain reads KAGVTQTPRYLIKTRGQQVTLSCSPISGHRSVSWYQQTPGQGLQFLFEYFSETQRNKGNFPGRFSGRQFSNSRSEMNVSTLELGDSALYLCASSLGGTSTDEQYFGPGTRLTVT.

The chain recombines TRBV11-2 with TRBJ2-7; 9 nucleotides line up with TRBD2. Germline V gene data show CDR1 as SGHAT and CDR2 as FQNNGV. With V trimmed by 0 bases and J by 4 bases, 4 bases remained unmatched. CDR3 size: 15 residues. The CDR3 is CASSLDPSGVYEQYF. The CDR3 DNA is TGTGCCAGCAGCTTAGATCCTAGCGGGGTGTACGAGCAGTACTTC.

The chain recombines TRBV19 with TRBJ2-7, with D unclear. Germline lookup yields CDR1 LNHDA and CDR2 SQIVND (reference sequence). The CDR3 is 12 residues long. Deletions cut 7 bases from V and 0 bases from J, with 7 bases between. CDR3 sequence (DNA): TGTGCCAGTATACAAAGCTCCTACGAGCAGTACTTC. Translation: CASIQSSYEQYF.

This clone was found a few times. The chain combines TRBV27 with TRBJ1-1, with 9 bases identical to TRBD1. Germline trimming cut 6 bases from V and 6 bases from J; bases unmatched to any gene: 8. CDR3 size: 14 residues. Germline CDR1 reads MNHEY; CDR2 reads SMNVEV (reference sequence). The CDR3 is CASRGRTGDPEAFF. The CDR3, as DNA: TGTGCCAGCAGGGGGCGGACAGGGGACCCTGAAGCTTTCTTT.

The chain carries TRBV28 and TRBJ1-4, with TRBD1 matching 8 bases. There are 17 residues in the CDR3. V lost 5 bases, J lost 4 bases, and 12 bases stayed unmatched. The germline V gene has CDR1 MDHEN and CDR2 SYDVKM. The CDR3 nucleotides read TGTGCCAGCAGTCCCCTCGGGCAGGGGGCTTTTAATGAAAAACTGTTTTTT. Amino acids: CASSPLGQGAFNEKLFF.

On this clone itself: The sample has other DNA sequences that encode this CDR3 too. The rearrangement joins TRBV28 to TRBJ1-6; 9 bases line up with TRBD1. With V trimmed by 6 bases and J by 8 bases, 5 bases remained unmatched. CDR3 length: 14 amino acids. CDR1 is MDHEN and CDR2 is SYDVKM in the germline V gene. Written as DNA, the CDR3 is TGTGCCAGCAGCTCCGGGACAGGGTATTCACCCCTCCACTTT. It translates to CASSSGTGYSPLHF.

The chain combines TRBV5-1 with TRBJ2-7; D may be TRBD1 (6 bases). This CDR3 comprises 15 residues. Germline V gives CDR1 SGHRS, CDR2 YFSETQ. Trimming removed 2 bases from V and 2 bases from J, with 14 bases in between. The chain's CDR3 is CASSLSTGTTYEQYF. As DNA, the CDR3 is TGCGCCAGCAGCTTATCCACAGGGACGACCTACGAGCAGTACTTC.

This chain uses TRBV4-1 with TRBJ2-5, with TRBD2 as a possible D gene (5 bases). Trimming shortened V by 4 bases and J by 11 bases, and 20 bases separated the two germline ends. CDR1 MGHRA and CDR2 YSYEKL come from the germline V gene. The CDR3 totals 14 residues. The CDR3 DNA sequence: TGCGCCAGCAGCCCTGGGCCCGCGGGTACGAAGCAGTACTTC. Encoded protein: CASSPGPAGTKQYF.

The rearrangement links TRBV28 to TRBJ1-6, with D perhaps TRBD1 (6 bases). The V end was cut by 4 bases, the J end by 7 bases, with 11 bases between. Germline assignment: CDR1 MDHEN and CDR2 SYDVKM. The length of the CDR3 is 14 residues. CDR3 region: CASSSAGANSPLHF. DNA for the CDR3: TGTGCCAGCAGTTCGGCAGGGGCGAATTCACCCCTCCACTTT.

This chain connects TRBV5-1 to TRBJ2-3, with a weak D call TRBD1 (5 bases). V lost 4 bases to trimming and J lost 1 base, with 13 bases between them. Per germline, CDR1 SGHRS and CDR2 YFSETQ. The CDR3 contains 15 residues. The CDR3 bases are TGCGCCAGCAGCCTGCAGGGTCAGGGCACAGATACGCAGTATTTT. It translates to CASSLQGQGTDTQYF.

Here the CDR3 reads CASSFSVQGSGNTIYF. The DNA for the CDR3 is TGTGCCAGCAGTTTCTCAGTCCAGGGCTCTGGAAACACCATATATTTT. V usage is TRBV6-6 and J usage is TRBJ1-3, with D possibly TRBD1 on 5 matching bases. Germline assignment: CDR1 MNHNY and CDR2 SVGAGI (reference sequence). V gave up 4 bases and J gave up 0 bases, with 13 bases separating them. This CDR3 contains 16 residues.

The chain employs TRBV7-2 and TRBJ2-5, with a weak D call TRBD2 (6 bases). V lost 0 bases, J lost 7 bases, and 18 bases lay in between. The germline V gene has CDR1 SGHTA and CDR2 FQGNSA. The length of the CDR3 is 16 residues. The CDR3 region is CASSLAIKEAGGTQYF. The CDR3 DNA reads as TGTGCCAGCAGCTTAGCTATCAAAGAGGCCGGGGGGACCCAGTACTTC.

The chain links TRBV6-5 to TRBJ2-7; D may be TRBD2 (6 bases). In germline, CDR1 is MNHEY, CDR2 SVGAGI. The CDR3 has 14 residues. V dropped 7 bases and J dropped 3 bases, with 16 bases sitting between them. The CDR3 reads CASKPPGLVYEQYF. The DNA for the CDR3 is TGTGCCAGCAAGCCTCCGGGACTGGTCTACGAGCAGTACTTC.

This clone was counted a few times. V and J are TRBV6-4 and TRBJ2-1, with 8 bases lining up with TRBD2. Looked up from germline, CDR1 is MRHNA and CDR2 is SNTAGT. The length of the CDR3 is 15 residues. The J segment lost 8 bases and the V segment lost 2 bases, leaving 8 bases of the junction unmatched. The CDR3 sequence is CASSDDAGGADEQFF. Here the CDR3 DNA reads TGTGCCAGCAGTGACGATGCCGGGGGGGCGGATGAGCAGTTCTTC.